This TCR beta chain was recorded in a study of identical twins. This clonotype was seen at least ten times. Each CDR3 protein is one row after TCRdb ran MiXCR on the 5' RACE reads. The sample gives a few hundred thousand distinct CDR3 sequences, roughly 9.9% of which show up once; under 3% is in the top ten. Germline CDR1 and CDR2: SEHNR and FQNEAQ (reference sequence). The ends were cut back, 10 bases at V and 7 bases at J, with 11 bases in the middle. This CDR3 comprises 11 residues. This sample was also put to use in a study of yellow fever vaccine responses in identical twins.

This rearrangement joins TRBV7-9 to TRBJ1-3; D not certain. The sequencing input was PBMCs. The sequence derives from a woman under 30 in good health. The CDR3 here is CAISLGNTIYF. The CDR3 DNA is TGTGCCATCTCTTTAGGGAACACCATATATTTT. Full variable domain (outside the CDR3, taken from reference TRBV7-9 and TRBJ1-3): DTGVSQNPRHKITKRGQNVTFRCDPISEHNRLYWYRQTLGQGPEFLTYFQNEAQLEKSRLLSDRFSAERPKGSFSTLEIQRTEQGDSAMYLCAISLGNTIYFGEGSWLTVV.